The source of this TCR beta chain is a study of cytomegalovirus exposure and HLA in healthy donors. Primers: 60 Vbeta forward and 13 Jbeta reverse. Produced via immunoSEQ multiplex PCR; TCRdb's table is partial and in-frame only. This sample lists under 120,000 clones; its ten largest clones have about 0.59%. Notes on the study in general: Later analysis showed TCR association rates varying by HLA locus, highest for DRB1 and lowest for HLA-C.

Of note for this clone: The antigen is unknown.

Germline V gene lookup returns CDR1 SQVTM and CDR2 ANQGSEA. This CDR3 spans 14 amino acids. V lost 4 bases, J lost 2 bases, and 13 bases lay in between. The genes are TRBV29-1 and TRBJ2-3, with TRBD1 as a possible D gene (5 bases). The source material was PBMCs. The source is a man in his fifties in good health and CMV-seronegative. CDR3 sequence (DNA): TGCAGCGTTGGCAGGGTGTTGGTCACAGATACGCAGTATTTT. This codes for CSVGRVLVTDTQYF.